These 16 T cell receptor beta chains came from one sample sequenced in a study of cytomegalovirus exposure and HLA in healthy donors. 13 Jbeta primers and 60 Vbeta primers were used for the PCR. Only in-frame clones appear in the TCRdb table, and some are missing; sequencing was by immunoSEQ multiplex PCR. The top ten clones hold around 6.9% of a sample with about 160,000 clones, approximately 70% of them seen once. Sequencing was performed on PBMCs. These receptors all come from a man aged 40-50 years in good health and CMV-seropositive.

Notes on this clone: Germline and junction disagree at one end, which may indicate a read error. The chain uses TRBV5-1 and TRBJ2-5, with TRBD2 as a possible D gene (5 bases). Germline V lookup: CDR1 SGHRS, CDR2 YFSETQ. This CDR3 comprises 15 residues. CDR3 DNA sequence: TGCGCCAGCAGCTTGGGGGAGAGTCCCCAAGAGGCCCAGTACTTC. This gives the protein CASSLGESPQEAQYF.

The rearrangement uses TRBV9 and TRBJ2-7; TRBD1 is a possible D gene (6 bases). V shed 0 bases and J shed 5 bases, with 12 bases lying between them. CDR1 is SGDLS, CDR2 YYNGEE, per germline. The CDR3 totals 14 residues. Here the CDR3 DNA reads TGTGCCAGCAGCGTAGTCCAGTCAGGGGACGAGCAGTACTTC. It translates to CASSVVQSGDEQYF.

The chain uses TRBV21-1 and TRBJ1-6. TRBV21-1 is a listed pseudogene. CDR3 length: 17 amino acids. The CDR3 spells CASSKKGGPTGNSPLHF. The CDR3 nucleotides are TGTGCCAGCAGCAAAAAGGGGGGGCCGACGGGTAATTCACCCCTCCACTTT.

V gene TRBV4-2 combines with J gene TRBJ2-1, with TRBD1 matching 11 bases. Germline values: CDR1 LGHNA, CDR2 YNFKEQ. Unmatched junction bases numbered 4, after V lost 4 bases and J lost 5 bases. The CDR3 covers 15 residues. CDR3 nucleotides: TGTGCCAGCAGCCCCCGGGACAGGGGGAACAATGAGCAGTTCTTC. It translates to CASSPRDRGNNEQFF.

In DNA form, the CDR3 reads TGTGCCAGCAGCTCGCTTGGCGGGGGATCTGCCAATGAGCAGTTCTTC. It specifies CASSSLGGGSANEQFF. The V call is TRBV7-9, the J call TRBJ2-1; 7 bases map to TRBD2. This CDR3 is built from 16 residues. Germline V gives CDR1 SEHNR, CDR2 FQNEAQ (reference sequence). V shed 4 bases and J 6 bases; nucleotides not matched to a gene: 12.

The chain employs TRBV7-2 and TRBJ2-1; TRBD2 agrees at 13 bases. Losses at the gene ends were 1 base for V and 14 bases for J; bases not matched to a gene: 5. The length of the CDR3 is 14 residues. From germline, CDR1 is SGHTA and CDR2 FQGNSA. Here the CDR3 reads CASSLGGTSGTKFF. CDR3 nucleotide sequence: TGTGCCAGCAGCTTAGGGGGGACTAGCGGGACGAAGTTCTTC.

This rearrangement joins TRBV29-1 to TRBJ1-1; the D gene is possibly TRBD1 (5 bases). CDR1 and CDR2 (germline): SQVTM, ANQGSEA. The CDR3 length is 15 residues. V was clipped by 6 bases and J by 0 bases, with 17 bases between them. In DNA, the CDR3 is TGCAGCGTACGCTGGCGGGGGATCATGAACACTGAAGCTTTCTTT. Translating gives CSVRWRGIMNTEAFF. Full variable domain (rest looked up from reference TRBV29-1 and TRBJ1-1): SAVISQKPSRDICQRGTSLTIQCQVDSQVTMMFWYRQQPGQSLTLIATANQGSEATYESGFVIDKFPISRPNLTFSTLTVSNMSPEDSSIYLCSVRWRGIMNTEAFFGQGTRLTVV.

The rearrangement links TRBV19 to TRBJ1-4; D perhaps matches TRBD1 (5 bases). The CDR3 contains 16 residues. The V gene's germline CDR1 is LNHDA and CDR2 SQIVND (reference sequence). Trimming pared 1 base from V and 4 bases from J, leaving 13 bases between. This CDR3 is CASSIVYRRNNEKLFF. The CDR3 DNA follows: TGTGCCAGTAGTATAGTTTACAGGAGAAATAATGAAAAACTGTTTTTT.

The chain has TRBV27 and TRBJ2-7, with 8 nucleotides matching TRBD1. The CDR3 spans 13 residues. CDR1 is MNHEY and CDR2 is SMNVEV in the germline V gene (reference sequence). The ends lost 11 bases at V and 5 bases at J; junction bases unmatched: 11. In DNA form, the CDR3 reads TGTGCCTTCCGGCCGGACAGGGTAAACGAGCAGTACTTC. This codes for CAFRPDRVNEQYF.

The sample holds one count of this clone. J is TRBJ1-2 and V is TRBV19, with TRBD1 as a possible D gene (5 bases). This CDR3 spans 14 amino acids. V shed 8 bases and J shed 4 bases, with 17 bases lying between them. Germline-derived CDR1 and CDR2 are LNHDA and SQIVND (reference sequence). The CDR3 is CASSGGGLGYGYTF. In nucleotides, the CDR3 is TGTGCCAGTTCGGGGGGAGGTCTAGGCTATGGCTACACCTTC.

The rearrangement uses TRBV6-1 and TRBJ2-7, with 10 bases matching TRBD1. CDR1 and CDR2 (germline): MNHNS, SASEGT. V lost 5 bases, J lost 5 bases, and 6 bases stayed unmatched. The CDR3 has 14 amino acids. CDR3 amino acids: CASSTGTGAHEQYF. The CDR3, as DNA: TGTGCCAGCAGTACCGGGACAGGGGCCCACGAGCAGTACTTC.

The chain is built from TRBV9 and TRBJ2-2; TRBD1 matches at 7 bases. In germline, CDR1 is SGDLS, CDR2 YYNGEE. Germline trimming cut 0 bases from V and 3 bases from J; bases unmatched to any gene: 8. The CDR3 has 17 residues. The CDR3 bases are TGTGCCAGCAGCGTAGAAGGGACAGCCTTTGACACCGGGGAGCTGTTTTTT. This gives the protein CASSVEGTAFDTGELFF.

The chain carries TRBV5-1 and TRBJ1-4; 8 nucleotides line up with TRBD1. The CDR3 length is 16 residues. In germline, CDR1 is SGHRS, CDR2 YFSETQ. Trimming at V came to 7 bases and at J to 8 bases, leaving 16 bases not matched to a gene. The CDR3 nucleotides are TGCGCCAGCGGTACTGGTGCGACAGGGGATGGCGAAAAACTGTTTTTT. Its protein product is CASGTGATGDGEKLFF.

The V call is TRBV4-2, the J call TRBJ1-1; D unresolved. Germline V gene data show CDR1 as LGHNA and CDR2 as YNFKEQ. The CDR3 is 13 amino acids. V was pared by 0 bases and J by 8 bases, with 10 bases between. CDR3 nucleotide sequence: TGTGCCAGCAGCCAAGATGGGCTGTTGGAAGCTTTCTTT. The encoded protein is CASSQDGLLEAFF.

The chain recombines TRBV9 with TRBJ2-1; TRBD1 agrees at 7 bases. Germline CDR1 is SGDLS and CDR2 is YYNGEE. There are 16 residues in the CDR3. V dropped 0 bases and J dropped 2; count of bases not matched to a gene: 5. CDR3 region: CASSVGWDSAYNEQFF. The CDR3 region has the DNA TGTGCCAGCAGCGTAGGGTGGGACAGCGCCTACAATGAGCAGTTCTTC.

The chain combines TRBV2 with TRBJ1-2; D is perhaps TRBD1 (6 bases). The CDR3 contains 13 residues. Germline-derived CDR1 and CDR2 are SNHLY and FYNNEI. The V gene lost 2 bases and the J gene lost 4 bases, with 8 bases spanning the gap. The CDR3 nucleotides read TGTGCCAGCAGTGAAAGAGGGGGCTATGGCTACACCTTC. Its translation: CASSERGGYGYTF.